These 10 T cell receptor beta chains were all obtained from the same sample, sequenced in a study of T cell changes during pregnancy in multiple sclerosis (dated by TCRdb to the late 2010s). The library relied on the immunoSEQ multiplex PCR assay. TCRdb re-hosts the immuneACCESS table, in-frame sequences only. Its copies lack some clones; in the studies checked, an unresolved V gene accounts for under half of them, and the cause for the rest is not known. The sample table records under 45,000 clones; around 92% of these occur just once. The top ten hold around 0.33% of the sample. This specimen consisted of CD4+ T cells from peripheral blood mononuclear cells, obtained after pregnancy. The receptors were gathered from a female donor with multiple sclerosis, enrolled in a pregnancy study.

The chain links TRBV27 to TRBJ2-3; possibly TRBD2 for D (6 bases). Per germline, CDR1 MNHEY and CDR2 SMNVEV (reference sequence). The CDR3 has 16 residues. The V end lost 3 bases, the J end lost 3 bases, and 16 bases lay between the germline ends. The chain's CDR3 is CASSFGFGGATDTQYF. The CDR3 DNA reads TGTGCCAGCAGTTTTGGTTTCGGGGGAGCGACAGATACGCAGTATTTT.

The chain carries TRBV13 and TRBJ1-3, with no clear D. V lost 4 bases, J lost 0 bases, and 13 bases lay in between. Germline-derived CDR1 and CDR2 are PRHDT and FYEKMQ (reference sequence). The CDR3 covers 16 residues. The chain's CDR3 is CASSSRAANSGNTIYF. Here the CDR3 DNA reads TGTGCCAGCAGCTCCCGAGCGGCTAACTCTGGAAACACCATATATTTT.

The V call is TRBV6-5, the J call TRBJ1-4, with 7 nucleotides matching TRBD1. Trimming removed 7 bases from V and 3 bases from J; junction bases left unmatched: 2. There are 13 residues in the CDR3. In germline, CDR1 is MNHEY, CDR2 SVGAGI. The DNA of the CDR3 is TGTGCCAGCATAGGGGGCCCTAATGAAAAACTGTTTTTT. Amino acid sequence: CASIGGPNEKLFF.

The CDR3 DNA reads TGTGCCAGCAGCTTAAACCGGGACAGAGAATATGGCTACACCTTC. This sequence encodes CASSLNRDREYGYTF. The chain recombines TRBV4-2 with TRBJ1-2; 7 nucleotides line up with TRBD1. The CDR3 runs 15 residues. V lost 5 bases, J lost 5 bases, and 11 bases stayed unmatched. CDR1 and CDR2 (germline): LGHNA, YNFKEQ.

In its sample, this clone was seen a few times. The V call is TRBV7-9, the J call TRBJ1-1; D is perhaps TRBD1 (6 bases). V dropped 0 bases and J dropped 1 base, with 9 bases sitting between them. The CDR3 consists of 15 residues. Germline CDR1 SEHNR, CDR2 FQNEAQ (reference sequence). The CDR3 DNA reads TGTGCCAGCAGCTTAGCGGGGGCAGGGAACACTGAAGCTTTCTTT. The encoded protein is CASSLAGAGNTEAFF.

The chain is built from TRBV4-1 and TRBJ2-7; 8 bases align to TRBD2. The CDR3 has 16 residues. The ends lost 0 bases at V and 4 bases at J; junction bases unmatched: 8. Per germline, CDR1 MGHRA and CDR2 YSYEKL. The CDR3 DNA reads TGCGCCAGCAGCCAAGAGGCGACTAGCGCTGGATACGAGCAGTACTTC. Amino acids: CASSQEATSAGYEQYF.

This sequence joins TRBV18 and TRBJ2-7; D unresolved. Trimming took off 0 bases at V and 6 bases at J, with 9 bases between the two ends. This CDR3 contains 13 residues. Germline lookup yields CDR1 KGHSH and CDR2 LQKENI. CDR3 loop: CASSPPIRAEQYF. DNA of the CDR3: TGTGCCAGCTCACCACCGATCCGCGCCGAGCAGTACTTC.

This chain joins TRBV19 and TRBJ2-2, with D possibly matching TRBD1 (5 bases). V lost 10 bases, J lost 0 bases, and 9 bases lay in between. This CDR3 region has 13 residues. From germline, CDR1 is LNHDA and CDR2 SQIVND (reference sequence). The CDR3 is CATRQSNTGELFF. As DNA, the CDR3 is TGTGCCACCAGACAGTCGAACACCGGGGAGCTGTTTTTT.

This chain connects TRBV5-6 to TRBJ2-7; TRBD1 matches 7 bases. After removal of 2 bases from V and 5 bases from J, the junction contained 16 bases not matched to a gene. The CDR3 length is 17 residues. The V gene's germline CDR1 is SGHDT and CDR2 YYEEEE. CDR3 sequence reads: CASSFFPVATGSHEQYF. CDR3 sequence (DNA): TGTGCCAGCAGCTTTTTCCCCGTGGCGACAGGGTCTCACGAGCAGTACTTC.

This sequence joins TRBV11-2 and TRBJ2-3; 7 bases fit TRBD2. With 2 bases clipped from V and 2 bases from J, the junction kept 4 bases outside the gene matches. Germline V gives CDR1 SGHAT, CDR2 FQNNGV. The CDR3 covers 15 residues. The CDR3 spells CASSLFAGDTDTQYF. CDR3 DNA: TGTGCCAGCAGCTTATTTGCGGGGGACACAGATACGCAGTATTTT.